This T cell receptor beta chain was sequenced for a study of cytomegalovirus exposure and HLA in healthy donors. Whole-study results and caveats: The classifier was said to identify cytomegalovirus status with high specificity and sensitivity.

Concerning this clone itself: Its antigen is not known.

The V segment lost 5 bases and the J segment 4 bases; nucleotides outside the gene matches: 7. The CDR3 contains 14 residues. Germline CDR1 and CDR2: SGHTA and FQGNSA. PCR used 60 Vbeta primers and 13 Jbeta primers. Profiling relied on immunoSEQ multiplex PCR, and the TCRdb table lists in-frame clones only, not all of them. The table includes 300,000 or so clones, 80% to 90% detected once. Sequencing used PBMCs. This receptor was identified in a woman in her thirties or forties in good health and CMV-seropositive. The chain carries TRBV7-2 and TRBJ2-7; 8 bases line up with TRBD2. Here the CDR3 reads CASSPGGVSYEQYF. The CDR3, as DNA: TGTGCCAGCAGCCCCGGGGGGGTAAGTTACGAGCAGTACTTC.